This TCR beta chain was profiled in a study of PD-L1 blockade in urothelial cancer (dated by TCRdb to between 2016 and 2019). Context from the whole study: Every patient began therapy around 2014 and was given atezolizumab 1,200 mg intravenously every 3 weeks. Durable clinical benefit was achieved by nine patients and was not achieved by 20 patients. About nine tenths of the roughly 29 patients were identified as males with urothelial cancer of bladder origin, and a prior smoking history was reported by 18 of 29 patients. Progression-free survival longer than 6 months counted as durable clinical benefit, and TCR features were additionally tested against both progression-free and overall survival. In the same patients who had TCR sequencing, pretreatment tumors also underwent whole exome sequencing and RNA sequencing. Patients had an ECOG performance status of 0 or 1 and had received between 0 and 3 prior chemotherapy regimens. Pretreatment tumor samples, along with matched peripheral blood serially collected before and after atezolizumab treatment, were subjected to TCR sequencing. Blood samples gave median yields of approximately 130,000 T cells and more than 80,000 unique TCRs, along with a median clonality of 0.080. Pretreatment blood TCR-seq was available for nearly 30 patients, at least one posttreatment blood collection was obtained for 24 patients, and tumor TCR-seq was available for 24 patients. Blood samples were analyzed at 3 weeks after treatment start (second dose) and at 6 weeks after treatment start. The study, an exploratory multi-omic analysis, examined somatic, immune and clinical correlates of response to PD-L1 blockade with atezolizumab in urothelial cancer.

Worth noting for this clone: No cognate antigen has been identified for it. One base away there is no much larger clone; base qualities are not given.

There are 14 amino acids in the CDR3, from cysteine to phenylalanine inclusive. Only the CDR3 DNA is retained, 42 bases long and in frame from the first base. The germline V gene yields MDHEN for CDR1 and SYDVKM for CDR2. V has 6 bases trimmed and J has 6 bases trimmed; junction bases matching no gene number 8. The time point label for this specimen denotes: pretreatment peripheral blood. The cohort comprised fewer than 35 patients with locally advanced or metastatic urothelial carcinoma treated at Memorial Sloan Kettering on a trial protocol. Peripheral blood mononuclear cells were collected from each patient pretreatment and during treatment, giving between 1 and 8 total time points per patient. The Qiagen DNeasy Blood extraction kit was used to purify genomic DNA from total PBMCs and tumor samples. PBMCs were collected pretreatment and during treatment, and were isolated and stored as previously described.

The investigation overall reported the following: Greater expansion of tumor-associated TCR clones in peripheral blood 3 weeks after the start of treatment was observed in patients with durable benefit (n of about 20, p = 0.022). A pretreatment peripheral blood TCR clonality below the median was linked to improved progression-free and overall survival. Small sample size (n ≈ 28) and many exploratory analyses mean the results are intended to be hypothesis-generating.

Synthetic TCR analog templates were spiked into each PCR so that absolute template abundance could be estimated from read counts. TCRbeta CDR3 regions were amplified from genomic DNA with bias-controlled V and J gene primers using the immunoSEQ assay. Sequencing of rearranged TCRbeta segments was done at approximately 20X coverage. The source study handled its data this way. Clustering was used to correct sequencing errors, and CDR3s were annotated against IMGT so that V, D and J genes could be assigned. Only productive TCRbeta rearrangements were used in downstream analyses, excluding out-of-frame or stop-codon sequences. To compute clonality, Shannon entropy was normalized by the log of the number of unique productive sequences and then subtracted from one. Fisher's exact test with Benjamini-Hochberg correction, at a threshold of adjusted p below 0.01, was used to find clones that differed between time points or between blood and tumor. The source is immuneACCESS, and TCRdb retained only in-frame sequences with V and J called. Part of the clones is not carried over; for the studies checked, unresolved V genes explain less than half of this, and the remainder is unexplained. D and trimming were read from the DNA, whereas the V and J calls and clone size are those reported in that table. Here the sample has about 74,000 clones; 90% occur a single time. The top ten clones comprise approximately 5% of the sample.

This sequence originates from a man between 65 and 80 years old with urothelial cancer. The chain is made from TRBV28 and TRBJ2-4; the central 7 bases match TRBD1. The starting material was PBMCs, obtained around atezolizumab (anti-PD-L1) treatment. The DNA is TGTGCCAGCAGCGCAGGGGGTACTTTAAACATTCAGTACTTC. Its translation reads: CASSAGGTLNIQYF.